Following are 32 T cell receptor beta chains from one sample sequenced in a study of human T cells and chemical hapten exposure. Before extraction, the whole blood was not fractionated, and total RNA was taken from it. From the 5' RACE reads, TCRdb called clonotypes with MiXCR, one entry per CDR3 protein. The profile shows tens of thousands of distinct CDR3 sequences, more than 7% of them singletons. The receptors here all came from a male donor in good health.

The chain uses TRBV20-1 and TRBJ2-1, with TRBD2 matching over 7 bases. Germline V lookup: CDR1 DFQATT, CDR2 SNEGSKA (reference sequence). The junction had 16 bases not matched to a gene; V was cut back by 3 bases and J by 5 bases. CDR3 length equals 17 residues. CDR3 sequence reads: CSASSGTAGAGHNEQFF. In DNA, the CDR3 is TGCAGTGCTAGTTCCGGGACGGCGGGAGCTGGCCACAATGAGCAGTTCTTC.

The gene calls are TRBV6-1 and TRBJ2-7; 8 positions agree with TRBD1. V lost 6 bases to trimming and J lost 2 bases; unmatched junction nucleotides: 9. Looked up from germline, CDR1 is MNHNS and CDR2 is SASEGT. CDR3 length: 15 amino acids. CDR3 region: CASSGRDRGTYEQYF. DNA of the CDR3: TGTGCCAGCAGCGGGCGAGACAGGGGAACCTACGAGCAGTACTTC.

There are many counts of this clonotype. The V gene is TRBV5-5, the J gene TRBJ2-7; weak D call: TRBD1 (6 bases). Germline CDR1 reads SGHKS; CDR2 reads YYEKEE (reference sequence). Deletions cut 4 bases from V and 7 bases from J, with 15 bases between. The CDR3 runs 13 residues. The CDR3 loop reads CASSPTPRGEQYF. The CDR3 coding sequence is TGTGCCAGCAGCCCGACTCCGAGGGGGGAGCAGTACTTC.

With respect to this clonotype: With a much larger clone just one base away, this may be a read error. This sequence joins TRBV29-1 and TRBJ2-3; TRBD1 might be the D (5 bases). V shed 7 bases and J shed 2 bases, with 10 bases lying between them. Germline V gene sequence: CDR1 SQVTM, CDR2 ANQGSEA. The CDR3 sequence is 12 residues long. CDR3 sequence: CSGVDNTDTQYF. The CDR3 DNA reads as TGCAGCGGGGTGGACAACACAGATACGCAGTATTTT.

This clonotype was counted many times. The chain recombines TRBV14 with TRBJ2-4; D gene ambiguous. This CDR3 region has 17 residues. The V gene's germline CDR1 is SGHDN and CDR2 FVKESK. The germline V and J ends were trimmed by 1 base and 1 base, with 14 bases remaining between them. CDR3 loop: CASSQVGLQGAKNIQYF. For the CDR3, the DNA is TGTGCCAGCAGCCAAGTTGGGCTCCAAGGGGCCAAAAACATTCAGTACTTC.

The chain employs TRBV5-1 and TRBJ2-5, with TRBD1 as a possible D gene (6 bases). The CDR3 extends over 16 amino acids. The V end lost 0 bases, the J end lost 1 base, and 13 bases lay between the germline ends. Per germline, CDR1 SGHRS and CDR2 YFSETQ. CDR3 in DNA: TGCGCCAGCAGCTTGGCACAGGGTCCTCGCCAAGAGACCCAGTACTTC. Protein: CASSLAQGPRQETQYF.

The chain joins TRBV12-5 to TRBJ1-1; 8 nucleotides agree with TRBD1. Unmatched junction bases numbered 16, after V lost 6 bases and J lost 4 bases. Germline CDR1 and CDR2: LGHNT and FRNRAP. This CDR3 spans 17 amino acids. Written as DNA, the CDR3 is TGTGCTAGTGGCCCAGAGGGGGTACGGCAGGGGGCCACTGAAGCTTTCTTT. Translation gives CASGPEGVRQGATEAFF.

This clonotype has ten or more counts. V usage is TRBV30 and J usage is TRBJ2-7, with 11 bases matching TRBD2. The V segment lost 5 bases and the J segment 0 bases; nucleotides outside the gene matches: 0. Germline V gives CDR1 GTSNPN, CDR2 SVGIG (reference sequence). This CDR3 has 13 residues. The CDR3 sequence is CAWGTSGSYEQYF. The DNA of the CDR3 is TGTGCCTGGGGGACTAGCGGCTCCTACGAGCAGTACTTC. Variable domain in full (rest from reference TRBV30 and TRBJ2-7): SQTIHQWPATLVQPVGSPLSLECTVEGTSNPNLYWYRQAAGRGLQLLFYSVGIGQISSEVPQNLSASRPQDRQFILSSKKLLLSDSGFYLCAWGTSGSYEQYFGPGTRLTVT.

The rearrangement links TRBV12-5 to TRBJ1-4; D not certain. CDR3 size: 16 residues. Germline V gives CDR1 LGHNT, CDR2 FRNRAP. Trimming stripped 3 bases from V and 2 bases from J, with 13 bases between. CDR3 nucleotide sequence: TGTGCTAGTGGTTTCGTGGTGACAACGACTAATGAAAAACTGTTTTTT. It specifies CASGFVVTTTNEKLFF.

This clonotype was recorded many times. The rearrangement uses TRBV25-1 and TRBJ1-2, with TRBD1 matching 7 bases. Losses at the gene ends were 4 bases for V and 0 bases for J; bases not matched to a gene: 8. Per the germline V gene, CDR1 is MGHDK and CDR2 is SYGVNS. This CDR3 is 16 amino acids long. CDR3 loop: CASSAQGVRANYGYTF. The CDR3 DNA follows: TGTGCCAGCAGTGCTCAGGGGGTGAGGGCTAACTATGGCTACACCTTC.

V is TRBV6-2 or TRBV6-3 and J is TRBJ2-1; 9 nucleotides align to TRBD1. Germline V gene sequence: CDR1 MNHEY, CDR2 SVGEGT. The CDR3 covers 15 residues. V was pared by 4 bases and J by 2 bases, with 3 bases of the junction left unmatched. CDR3 protein: CASSSRQGAYNEQFF. CDR3 bases: TGTGCCAGCAGTTCCCGACAGGGGGCCTACAATGAGCAGTTCTTC.

The chain has TRBV30 and TRBJ1-1; the D is unclear. Trimming shortened V by 0 bases and J by 1 base, and 9 bases separated the two germline ends. Looked up from germline, CDR1 is GTSNPN and CDR2 is SVGIG (reference sequence). The CDR3 has 14 amino acids. CDR3 loop: CAWSVVVRNTEAFF. CDR3 bases: TGTGCCTGGAGTGTTGTGGTAAGGAACACTGAAGCTTTCTTT. The variable domain in full, with the rest retrieved from reference TRBV30 and TRBJ1-1, is SQTIHQWPATLVQPVGSPLSLECTVEGTSNPNLYWYRQAAGRGLQLLFYSVGIGQISSEVPQNLSASRPQDRQFILSSKKLLLSDSGFYLCAWSVVVRNTEAFFGQGTRLTVV.

This clonotype has ten or more counts. The CDR3 region is CASSFSDSLNQPQHF. CDR3 nucleotide sequence: TGTGCCAGCAGTTTCTCGGACAGCCTGAATCAGCCCCAGCATTTT. The chain couples TRBV12-3 or TRBV12-4 to TRBJ1-5; D possibly corresponds to TRBD1 (6 bases). This CDR3 comprises 15 residues. Trimming removed 3 bases at V and 4 bases at J, with 13 bases between.

The rearrangement uses TRBV5-1 and TRBJ1-5; 9 nucleotides match TRBD1. V was clipped by 4 bases and J by 4 bases; unmatched bases: 12. Looked up from germline, CDR1 is SGHRS and CDR2 is YFSETQ. The CDR3 is 17 amino acids. The CDR3 DNA sequence: TGCGCCAGCAGCCCTGGGACAGGGCCCTCCTCTAATCAGCCCCAGCATTTT. Translation gives CASSPGTGPSSNQPQHF.

The rearrangement joins TRBV9 to TRBJ1-6; D unclear. This CDR3 region has 12 residues. V dropped 0 bases and J dropped 13 bases, with 8 bases sitting between them. The V gene's germline CDR1 is SGDLS and CDR2 YYNGEE. The CDR3 loop reads CASSVGTNPLHF. CDR3 nucleotides: TGTGCCAGCAGCGTAGGCACGAATCCCCTCCACTTT.

This clonotype was counted at least ten times. The rearrangement links TRBV27 to TRBJ2-1; D is possibly TRBD1 or TRBD2 (5 bases each). There are 17 residues in the CDR3. The germline V gene encodes CDR1 MNHEY and CDR2 SMNVEV (reference sequence). With 1 base removed from V and 6 bases from J, the gap between germline ends came to 19 bases. In DNA, the CDR3 is TGTGCCAGCAGTTTATATAACTCGGGACCCGAGGTCAATGAGCAGTTCTTC. It codes for CASSLYNSGPEVNEQFF.

This clonotype was detected only a few times. This rearrangement joins TRBV29-1 to TRBJ2-3; D is undetermined. CDR1 and CDR2 from the germline V gene are SQVTM and ANQGSEA. This CDR3 spans 14 amino acids. Between the trimmed V and J ends, which lost 4 bases and 0 bases, there was a span of 11 bases. CDR3 bases: TGCAGCGTTGTTGTACAGCGAAGCACAGATACGCAGTATTTT. Its protein product is CSVVVQRSTDTQYF.

This clonotype was counted many times. The rearrangement uses TRBV7-2 and TRBJ2-5; no clear D. The CDR3 extends over 12 amino acids. The V gene lost 3 bases and the J gene lost 5 bases, with 7 bases spanning the gap. CDR1 and CDR2 from the germline V gene are SGHTA and FQGNSA. The CDR3 sequence is CASSFNAETQYF. The CDR3 DNA is TGTGCCAGCAGCTTTAACGCTGAGACCCAGTACTTC.

This clonotype has a count of ten or more. This sequence joins TRBV20-1 and TRBJ2-3; 12 bases align to TRBD1. V dropped 6 bases and J dropped 1; count of bases not matched to a gene: 8. The CDR3 totals 16 residues. Germline CDR1 DFQATT, CDR2 SNEGSKA (reference sequence). CDR3 DNA sequence: TGCAGTGCGTTCGACCGGGACAGGGGGCGCACAGATACGCAGTATTTT. Protein sequence: CSAFDRDRGRTDTQYF.

The chain uses TRBV2 and TRBJ2-3; 10 bases agree with TRBD2. The CDR3 is 18 amino acids. Trimming removed 6 bases from V and 2 bases from J; junction bases left unmatched: 14. Germline V gene sequence: CDR1 SNHLY, CDR2 FYNNEI. The CDR3 DNA reads TGTGCCAGCAGGGGCGGAACTAGCGGGATCAGACACACAGATACGCAGTATTTT. Residues: CASRGGTSGIRHTDTQYF.

This clonotype turned up a few times. The genes are TRBV14 and TRBJ1-1; D not certain. Germline CDR1 SGHDN, CDR2 FVKESK. Trimming removed 1 base from V and 5 bases from J, with 11 bases in between. This CDR3 comprises 14 residues. The CDR3 sequence is CASSQAPGDTEAFF. DNA of the CDR3: TGTGCCAGCAGCCAAGCCCCCGGTGATACTGAAGCTTTCTTT.

This clonotype came up many times. The chain carries TRBV15 and TRBJ2-1; D is ambiguous. Per the germline V gene, CDR1 is LNHNV and CDR2 is YYDKDF (reference sequence). This CDR3 is built from 12 residues. V lost 2 bases and J 7 bases, leaving 6 bases between the germline ends. CDR3 nucleotide sequence: TGTGCCACCAGCAGACGTTCGAATGAGCAGTTCTTC. Its protein is CATSRRSNEQFF.

This clonotype was seen many times. The chain couples TRBV29-1 to TRBJ2-2; D unresolved. The germline V gene has CDR1 SQVTM and CDR2 ANQGSEA. V lost 4 bases to trimming and J lost 1 base, with 4 bases between them. CDR3 length equals 12 residues. The CDR3 nucleotides are TGCAGCGTTGCGGGGAACACCGGGGAGCTGTTTTTT. This encodes CSVAGNTGELFF.

This clonotype has a handful of counts. The chain couples TRBV20-1 to TRBJ1-1; 7 bases fit TRBD1. Trimming at V came to 2 bases and at J to 5 bases, leaving 5 bases not matched to a gene. Germline V CDR1 and CDR2: DFQATT, SNEGSKA (reference sequence). This CDR3 is 13 amino acids long. CDR3 sequence (DNA): TGCAGTGCTAGATCCCAGGGGGGGACTGAAGCTTTCTTT. As protein: CSARSQGGTEAFF.

This clonotype was seen only a few times. The J gene is TRBJ1-5, the V gene TRBV18; a possible D gene is TRBD1 (5 bases). The CDR3 is 14 amino acids. The germline V and J ends were trimmed by 3 bases and 1 base, with 7 bases remaining between them. Germline V gene data show CDR1 as KGHSH and CDR2 as LQKENI. The CDR3: CASSPDSSNQPQHF. In DNA, the CDR3 is TGTGCCAGCTCACCCGACAGCAGCAATCAGCCCCAGCATTTT.

The chain employs TRBV12-5 and TRBJ1-5; no clear D. The CDR3 contains 10 residues. Trimming stripped 6 bases from V and 13 bases from J, with 10 bases between. The V gene's germline CDR1 is LGHNT and CDR2 FRNRAP. The CDR3 DNA reads as TGTGCTAGTGGCTCACCCCTACAGCATTTT. This encodes CASGSPLQHF.

Ten or more counts support this clonotype. The rearrangement uses TRBV11-1 and TRBJ2-7, with 14 bases fitting TRBD2. The CDR3 length is 15 residues. J was trimmed by 3 bases and V by 8 bases; bases with no gene match: 6. Germline values: CDR1 SGHAT, CDR2 FQDESV (reference sequence). CDR3 protein: CASGTGLAGDYEQYF. In DNA, the CDR3 is TGTGCCAGCGGTACGGGACTAGCGGGGGACTACGAGCAGTACTTC.

The chain uses TRBV10-3 and TRBJ1-1; D uncertain. This CDR3 is built from 14 residues. The V gene's germline CDR1 is ENHRY and CDR2 SYGVKD. The V end lost 3 bases, the J end lost 0 bases, and 8 bases lay between the germline ends. CDR3 nucleotides: TGTGCCATCAGTGAAAAACTCCTGAACACTGAAGCTTTCTTT. This codes for CAISEKLLNTEAFF.

This clonotype was seen ten or more times. The chain recombines TRBV5-4 with TRBJ1-2; tentatively, D is TRBD1 (5 bases). V lost 0 bases and J 3 bases, leaving 12 bases between the germline ends. The CDR3 sequence is 15 residues long. CDR1 is SGHNT, CDR2 YYREEE, per germline (reference sequence). CDR3 sequence (DNA): TGTGCCAGCAGCTTGGAGACCAGGGCCGACTATGGCTACACCTTC. Residues: CASSLETRADYGYTF.

The chain recombines TRBV3-1 with TRBJ2-1; 7 nucleotides align to TRBD1. J was trimmed by 2 bases and V by 7 bases; bases with no gene match: 8. Germline CDR1 reads LGHDT; CDR2 reads YNNKEL (reference sequence). The CDR3 spans 15 residues. This CDR3 is CASTQGDRAYNEQFF. The DNA for the CDR3 is TGTGCCAGCACCCAGGGAGACAGGGCCTACAATGAGCAGTTCTTC.

This clonotype was counted at least ten times. The V and J genes are TRBV28 and TRBJ2-1; D gene unclear. Germline assignment: CDR1 MDHEN and CDR2 SYDVKM. CDR3 size: 11 residues. Trimming left V 5 bases short and J 13 bases short, with 12 bases between. CDR3 protein: CASSQPLLQFF. The CDR3, as DNA: TGTGCCAGCAGTCAACCCCTACTTCAGTTCTTC.

This clonotype showed up just a few times. The chain uses TRBV28 and TRBJ1-5, with TRBD1 identical over 8 bases. Germline V CDR1 and CDR2: MDHEN, SYDVKM. The CDR3 spans 14 residues. V was pared by 5 bases and J by 2 bases, with 2 bases of the junction left unmatched. CDR3 in amino acids: CASSETGGNQPQHF. In DNA form, the CDR3 reads TGTGCCAGCAGTGAGACAGGGGGCAATCAGCCCCAGCATTTT.